This T cell receptor (beta chain) was obtained from a study of T cells after yellow fever vaccination (dated 2019 in TCRdb). For the wider study: Libraries from fractions with low cell numbers were prepared with the SMART-Seq v4 Ultra Low Input RNA kit. Two healthy male donors made up the cohort, one aged 18 to 30 years and the other aged 30 to 40 years. Blood was collected at multiple timepoints before and after primary and secondary immunization, and bulk PBMC replicates and cell subsets were isolated. To follow T-cell clones before and after primary and booster YFV17D yellow fever vaccination, bulk TCR alpha and beta repertoires were sequenced over time.

General conclusions and limits of the study: Computational filtering was needed because FACS-sorted repertoires could contain abundant contaminating clonotypes from the bulk population. A small fraction of clonotypes appeared in both the CD4 and CD8 compartments, likely as a result of convergent recombination. Most clones expanded after primary vaccination (around 97% of CD4 and around nine tenths of CD8) were re-detected after the booster, suggesting that broad memory maintenance occurred. The secondary T-cell response was found to be weaker but faster than the primary response, with a peak reached on day 5 rather than on day 15. Because the study included only a couple of donors, the extent to which the findings can be generalized is limited.

This clonotype was observed a few times. Its antigen specificity is not known. Base qualities were left out, and no much larger clone turns up one base away. The treatment or condition label, read with the paper, signifies: live attenuated yellow fever vaccine strain. At every blood-draw timepoint, two biological replicates of bulk PBMCs were collected. A standard Ficoll-Paque protocol was used to isolate PBMCs from peripheral blood. TriZol was used to extract RNA from bulk PBMCs, from CD4 and CD8 fractions, and from dextramer-positive and dextramer-negative fractions. Synthesis of TCR cDNA relied on 5'RACE template switching, a step that introduced a universal primer site along with unique molecular identifiers. Priming for cDNA synthesis came from both the TCR alpha and TCR beta constant segments. Libraries were amplified in two PCR steps, with sample barcodes and sequencing adapters added in the second step. Sequencing of libraries was done on Illumina HiSeq 2500 (2x100 bp) or NovaSeq (2x150 bp). The paper's data handling went like this. MIGEC was used to demultiplex reads and collapse the reads into UMI consensus sequences, and MiXCR was used for V(D)J alignment. Vaccine-responding clonotypes were defined with edgeR using replicate PBMC samples, requiring FDR below 0.01 and a log2 fold change above 5 up to day 15. Each bulk clonotype was labeled CD4 or CD8 based on which sequenced repertoire, CD4 or CD8, contained the clonotype at higher abundance. TCRdb itself trimmed the public reads at Q25 with fastp, ran MiXCR and retained productive beta chains. Records with the same CDR3 protein are collapsed into one entry carrying the most frequent genes and DNA. TCRdb, rather than the study authors, made the V and J calls. For this sample there are hundreds of thousands of distinct CDR3 sequences; roughly a sixth appear just once. The top ten clonotypes cover roughly 17% of the sample.

Sequences were derived from PBMCs, sampled 4 to 6 days after the first yellow fever vaccination. This TCR was sampled from a man aged 18 to 30 who received the YFV17D yellow fever vaccine.

This receptor has the CDR3 CASTGRILDTQYF. The nucleotide sequence is given as TGTGCCAGTACTGGCCGAATCCTGGATACGCAGTATTTT. Recombination linked TRBV19 to TRBJ2-3; no D gene can be assigned with confidence. The germline V gene encodes CDR1 LNHDA and CDR2 SQIVND (reference sequence). The CDR3 has 13 amino acids, counting the end cysteine and phenylalanine. The only DNA kept is the CDR3, 39 bases in frame from the first base. Trimming removed 7 bases from V and 6 bases from J, leaving 14 bases between the germline ends.